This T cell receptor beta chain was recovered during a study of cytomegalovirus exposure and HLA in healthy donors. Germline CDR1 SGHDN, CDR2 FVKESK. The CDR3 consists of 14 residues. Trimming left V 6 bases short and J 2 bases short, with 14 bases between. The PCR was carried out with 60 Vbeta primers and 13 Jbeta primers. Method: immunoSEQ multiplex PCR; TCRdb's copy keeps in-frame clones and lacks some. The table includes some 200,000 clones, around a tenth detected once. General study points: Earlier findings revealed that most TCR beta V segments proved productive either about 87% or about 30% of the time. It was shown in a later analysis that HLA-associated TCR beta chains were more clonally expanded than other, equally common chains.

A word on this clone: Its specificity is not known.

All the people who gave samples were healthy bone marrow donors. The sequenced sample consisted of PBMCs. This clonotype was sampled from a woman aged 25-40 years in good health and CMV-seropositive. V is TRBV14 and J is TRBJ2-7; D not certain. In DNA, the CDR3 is TGTGCCAGCAGTCTAATGCGGCCCCCCTACGAGCAGTACTTC. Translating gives CASSLMRPPYEQYF.